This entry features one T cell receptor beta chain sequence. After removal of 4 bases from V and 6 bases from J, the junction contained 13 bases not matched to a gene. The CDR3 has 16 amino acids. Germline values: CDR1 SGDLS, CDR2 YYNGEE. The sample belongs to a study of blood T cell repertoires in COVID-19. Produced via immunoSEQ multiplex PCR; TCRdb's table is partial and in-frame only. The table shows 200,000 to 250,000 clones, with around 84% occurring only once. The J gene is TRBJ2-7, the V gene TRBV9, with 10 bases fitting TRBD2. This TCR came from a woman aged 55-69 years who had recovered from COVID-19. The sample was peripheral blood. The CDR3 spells CASSPTLAGGSAEQYF. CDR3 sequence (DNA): TGTGCCAGCAGCCCAACCTTAGCGGGGGGTTCCGCCGAGCAGTACTTC. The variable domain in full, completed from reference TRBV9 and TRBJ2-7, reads DSGVTQTPKHLITATGQRVTLRCSPRSGDLSVYWYQQSLDQGLQFLIQYYNGEERAKGNILERFSAQQFPDLHSELNLSSLELGDSALYFCASSPTLAGGSAEQYFGPGTRLTVT.